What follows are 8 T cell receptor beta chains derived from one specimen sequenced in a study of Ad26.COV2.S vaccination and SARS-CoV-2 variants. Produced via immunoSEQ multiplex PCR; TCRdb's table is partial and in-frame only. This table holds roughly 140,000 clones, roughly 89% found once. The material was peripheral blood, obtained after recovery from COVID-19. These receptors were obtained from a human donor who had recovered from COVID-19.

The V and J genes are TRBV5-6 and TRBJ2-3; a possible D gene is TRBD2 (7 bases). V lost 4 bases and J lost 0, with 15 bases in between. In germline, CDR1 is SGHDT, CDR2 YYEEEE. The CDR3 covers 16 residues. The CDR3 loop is CASSPGRGLSTDTQYF. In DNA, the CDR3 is TGTGCCAGCAGCCCTGGGCGGGGGCTAAGCACAGATACGCAGTATTTT.

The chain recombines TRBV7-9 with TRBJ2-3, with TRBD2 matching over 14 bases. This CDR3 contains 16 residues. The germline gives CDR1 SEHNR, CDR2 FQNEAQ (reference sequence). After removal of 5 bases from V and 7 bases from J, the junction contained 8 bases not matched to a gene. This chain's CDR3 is CASSPGLAGDRHTQYF. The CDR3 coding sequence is TGTGCCAGCAGCCCGGGACTAGCGGGGGACAGACATACGCAGTATTTT.

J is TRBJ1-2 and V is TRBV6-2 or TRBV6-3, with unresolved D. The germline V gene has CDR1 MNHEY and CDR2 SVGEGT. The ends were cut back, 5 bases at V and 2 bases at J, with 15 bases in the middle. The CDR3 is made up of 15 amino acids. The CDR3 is CASSPLQKVNYGYTF. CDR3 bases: TGTGCCAGCAGTCCCCTGCAAAAGGTGAACTATGGCTACACCTTC.

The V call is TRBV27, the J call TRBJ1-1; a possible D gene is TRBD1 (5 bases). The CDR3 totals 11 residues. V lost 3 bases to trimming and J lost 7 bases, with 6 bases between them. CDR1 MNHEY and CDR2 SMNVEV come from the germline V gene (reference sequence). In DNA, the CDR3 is TGTGCCAGCAGTTTGGGGGGTGAAGCTTTCTTT. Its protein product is CASSLGGEAFF.

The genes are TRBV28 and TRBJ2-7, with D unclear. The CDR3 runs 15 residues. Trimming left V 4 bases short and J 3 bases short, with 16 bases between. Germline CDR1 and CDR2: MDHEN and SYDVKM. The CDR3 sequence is CASSSKGLLLYEQYF. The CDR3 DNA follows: TGTGCCAGCAGTTCGAAGGGCCTACTCCTCTACGAGCAGTACTTC.

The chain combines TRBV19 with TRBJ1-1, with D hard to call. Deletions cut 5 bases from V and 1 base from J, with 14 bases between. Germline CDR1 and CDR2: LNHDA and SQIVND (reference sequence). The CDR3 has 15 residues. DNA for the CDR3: TGTGCCAGTAGTTTTAGGAACAAAACGAACACTGAAGCTTTCTTT. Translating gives CASSFRNKTNTEAFF.

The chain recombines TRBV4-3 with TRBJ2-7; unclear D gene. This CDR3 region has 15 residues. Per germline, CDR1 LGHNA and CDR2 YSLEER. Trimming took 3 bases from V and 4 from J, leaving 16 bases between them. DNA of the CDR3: TGCGCCAGCAGCCAGGACCTATTCTCGGGTTACGAGCAGTACTTC. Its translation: CASSQDLFSGYEQYF.

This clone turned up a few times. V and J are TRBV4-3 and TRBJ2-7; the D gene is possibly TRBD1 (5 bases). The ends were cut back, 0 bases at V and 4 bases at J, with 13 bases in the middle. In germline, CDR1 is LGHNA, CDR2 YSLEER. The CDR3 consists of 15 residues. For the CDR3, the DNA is TGCGCCAGCAGCCAAGAAGGGGCGGAACTTTACGAGCAGTACTTC. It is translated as CASSQEGAELYEQYF.